Following are 15 T cell receptor beta chains from one sample sequenced in a study of OX40 agonist ivuxolimab in advanced cancers. The library was prepared using the immunoSEQ multiplex PCR assay. In its TCRdb copy, this immuneACCESS table keeps in-frame sequences only and misses some clones. Where compared with another copy, unresolved V genes explain less than half of these, and the others have no known cause. Present in this sample are approximately 86,000 clones, around 84% of which were seen just once. The top ten clonotypes cover around 6% of the sample. This sample comprised CD4+ or CD8+ T cells sorted from blood, obtained in a trial of the OX40 agonist ivuxolimab. Receptor source: an adult with an advanced solid tumor such as melanoma, head and neck, liver or kidney cancer.

As DNA, the CDR3 is TGTGCCAGCAGCTTAGCGGGTGGTCTAGCGGGAGGAAATGAGCAGTTCTTC. Translation: CASSLAGGLAGGNEQFF. The chain links TRBV7-2 to TRBJ2-1; 11 bases line up with TRBD2. The V segment lost 0 bases and the J segment 7 bases; nucleotides outside the gene matches: 8. The CDR3 contains 17 residues. Germline CDR1 reads SGHTA; CDR2 reads FQGNSA. Full variable domain (rest looked up from reference TRBV7-2 and TRBJ2-1): GAGVSQSPSNKVTEKGKDVELRCDPISGHTALYWYRQSLGQGLEFLIYFQGNSAPDKSGLPSDRFSAERTGGSVSTLTIQRTQQEDSAVYLCASSLAGGLAGGNEQFFGPGTRLTVL.

The chain employs TRBV6-6 and TRBJ1-6, with D possibly matching TRBD1 (5 bases). This CDR3 is built from 16 residues. CDR1 is MNHNY and CDR2 is SVGAGI in the germline V gene (reference sequence). Trimming left V 2 bases short and J 7 bases short, with 15 bases between. CDR3 sequence (DNA): TGTGCCAGCAGTTACACCCCAAGGGGTACGAATTCACCCCTCCACTTT. It encodes CASSYTPRGTNSPLHF.

V is TRBV19 and J is TRBJ2-5; maybe TRBD2 (6 bases). The CDR3 runs to 15 residues. In germline, CDR1 is LNHDA, CDR2 SQIVND (reference sequence). Trimming pared 2 bases from V and 5 bases from J, leaving 15 bases between. The CDR3, as DNA: TGTGCCAGTAGTATAAGTCTAGCGTTGGGGGAGACCCAGTACTTC. It yields the protein CASSISLALGETQYF.

The rearrangement links TRBV19 to TRBJ1-5, with 8 bases fitting TRBD1. The CDR3 runs to 16 residues. The germline CDR1 and CDR2 sequences are LNHDA and SQIVND (reference sequence). J gave up 1 base and V 4 bases, and 6 bases lay outside the gene matches. DNA of the CDR3: TGTGCCAGTAGTAGGACAGGGAGGGCGAGCAATCAGCCCCAGCATTTT. Protein: CASSRTGRASNQPQHF.

V gene TRBV4-1 combines with J gene TRBJ2-2; 16 bases map to TRBD2. The CDR3 loop spans 18 amino acids. Looked up from germline, CDR1 is MGHRA and CDR2 is YSYEKL. The V segment lost 4 bases and the J segment 6 bases; nucleotides outside the gene matches: 8. The CDR3 region has the DNA TGCGCCAGCAGCCGGGGACTAGCGGGGGGGCAGCGCGCCGGGGAGCTGTTTTTT. Residues: CASSRGLAGGQRAGELFF.

The V and J genes are TRBV7-9 and TRBJ2-7, with 10 bases aligning to TRBD1. After removal of 4 bases from V and 3 bases from J, the junction contained 6 bases not matched to a gene. The germline CDR1 and CDR2 sequences are SEHNR and FQNEAQ (reference sequence). The length of the CDR3 is 15 residues. The CDR3 protein is CASSSGGQGYYEQYF. The DNA for the CDR3 is TGTGCCAGCAGCTCAGGGGGACAGGGGTACTACGAGCAGTACTTC.

This clone has just one count. The chain employs TRBV29-1 and TRBJ2-1, with 14 bases lining up with TRBD2. CDR3 length: 13 residues. The V gene end was trimmed by 7 bases and the J gene end by 8 bases; junction bases not matched to a gene: 4. CDR1 SQVTM and CDR2 ANQGSEA come from the germline V gene. Here the CDR3 reads CSGTSGRWYEQFF. The CDR3 bases are TGCAGCGGGACTAGCGGGAGGTGGTATGAGCAGTTCTTC.

The chain joins TRBV2 to TRBJ1-5, with TRBD1 matching 7 bases. CDR3 length equals 15 residues. V shed 2 bases, J shed 2 bases, and the junction held 3 bases outside the gene matches. The germline V gene encodes CDR1 SNHLY and CDR2 FYNNEI. The CDR3 is CASSEQGVGNQPQHF. CDR3 DNA sequence: TGTGCCAGCAGTGAACAGGGGGTAGGCAATCAGCCCCAGCATTTT.

The chain is built from TRBV19 and TRBJ2-5; the D gene is possibly TRBD2 (6 bases). The CDR3 extends over 14 amino acids. The germline V gene encodes CDR1 LNHDA and CDR2 SQIVND (reference sequence). Trimming removed 5 bases at V and 7 bases at J, with 17 bases between. CDR3 amino acids: CASSLGTPQATQYF. The CDR3 nucleotides read TGTGCCAGTAGTCTCGGGACTCCCCAGGCGACCCAGTACTTC.

CDR3 residues: CASSTGQGAANYGYTF. The DNA of the CDR3 is TGCGCCAGCAGCACCGGACAGGGCGCGGCTAACTATGGCTACACCTTC. The rearrangement joins TRBV5-1 to TRBJ1-2, with 8 bases aligning to TRBD1. From germline, CDR1 is SGHRS and CDR2 YFSETQ. The J segment lost 0 bases and the V segment lost 4 bases, leaving 8 bases of the junction unmatched. This CDR3 has 16 residues.

V gene TRBV19 combines with J gene TRBJ1-1; D possibly corresponds to TRBD1 (5 bases). The V end lost 9 bases, the J end lost 9 bases, and 20 bases lay between the germline ends. CDR1 is LNHDA, CDR2 SQIVND, per germline (reference sequence). CDR3 size: 13 residues. In nucleotides, the CDR3 is TGTGCCAGCAGCCCTGGTGGGGGTTTTCAAGCTTTCTTT. Translated, it gives CASSPGGGFQAFF.

The rearrangement links TRBV7-9 to TRBJ1-3; D remains unclear. This CDR3 is built from 13 residues. Per germline, CDR1 SEHNR and CDR2 FQNEAQ (reference sequence). V shed 6 bases and J shed 0 bases, with 6 bases lying between them. CDR3 DNA sequence: TGTGCCAGCAGACAGATCTCTGGAAACACCATATATTTT. This gives the protein CASRQISGNTIYF.

Written as DNA, the CDR3 is TGTGCCAGCAGCTACGAGGGTCGGGTTGAGACCCAGTACTTC. This codes for CASSYEGRVETQYF. The rearrangement joins TRBV7-2 to TRBJ2-5, with D possibly TRBD2 on 5 matching bases. V was cut by 4 bases and J by 5 bases, with 14 bases left in between. Germline values: CDR1 SGHTA, CDR2 FQGNSA. This CDR3 comprises 14 residues.

This clone has only one observation. The chain combines TRBV6-1 with TRBJ2-5; D is uncertain. CDR3 length: 15 residues. Trimming stripped 6 bases from V and 2 bases from J, with 16 bases between. The germline gives CDR1 MNHNS, CDR2 SASEGT. The CDR3 DNA reads TGTGCCAGCAGGCCCCACCTAGAAGTTCAAGAGACCCAGTACTTC. Translation: CASRPHLEVQETQYF.

This clone occurred once. The chain combines TRBV5-1 with TRBJ2-7; D gene ambiguous. Germline values: CDR1 SGHRS, CDR2 YFSETQ. The length of the CDR3 is 14 residues. V gave up 1 base and J gave up 6 bases, with 14 bases separating them. DNA of the CDR3: TGCGCCAGCAGCTTGCTTGGTCACACCTCCGAGCAGTACTTC. Translated, it gives CASSLLGHTSEQYF.